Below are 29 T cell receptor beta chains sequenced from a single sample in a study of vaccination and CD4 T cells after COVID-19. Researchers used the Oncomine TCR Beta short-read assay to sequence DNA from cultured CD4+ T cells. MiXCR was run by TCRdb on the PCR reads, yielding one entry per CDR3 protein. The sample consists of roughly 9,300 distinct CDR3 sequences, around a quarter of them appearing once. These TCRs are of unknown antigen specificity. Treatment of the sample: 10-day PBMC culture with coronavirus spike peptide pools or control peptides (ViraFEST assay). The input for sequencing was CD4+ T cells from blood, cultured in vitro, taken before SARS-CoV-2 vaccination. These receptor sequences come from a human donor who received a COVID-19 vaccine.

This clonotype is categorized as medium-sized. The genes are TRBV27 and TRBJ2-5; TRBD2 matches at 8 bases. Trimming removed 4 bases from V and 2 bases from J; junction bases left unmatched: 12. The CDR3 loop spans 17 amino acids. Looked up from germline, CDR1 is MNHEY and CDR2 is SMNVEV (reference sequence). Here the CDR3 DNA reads TGTGCCAGCAGTTCGGGGCCCGGGCGGGGGGTTCAAGAGACCCAGTACTTC. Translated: CASSSGPGRGVQETQYF.

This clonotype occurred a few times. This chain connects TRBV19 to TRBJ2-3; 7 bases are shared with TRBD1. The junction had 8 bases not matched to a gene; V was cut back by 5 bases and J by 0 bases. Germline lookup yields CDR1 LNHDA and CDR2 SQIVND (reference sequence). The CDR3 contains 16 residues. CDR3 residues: CASSGNRGTSTDTQYF. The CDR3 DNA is TGTGCCAGTAGTGGGAACAGGGGAACTAGCACAGATACGCAGTATTTT. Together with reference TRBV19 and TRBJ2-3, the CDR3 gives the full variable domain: DGGITQSPKYLFRKEGQNVTLSCEQNLNHDAMYWYRQDPGQGLRLIYYSQIVNDFQKGDIAEGYSVSREKKESFPLTVTSAQKNPTAFYLCASSGNRGTSTDTQYFGPGTRLTVL.

CDR3 residues: CASSLGSNTEAFF. The CDR3 nucleotides read TGCGCCAGCAGCTTGGGGTCGAACACTGAAGCTTTCTTT. V gene TRBV5-1 combines with J gene TRBJ1-1; no definite D call. V was clipped by 0 bases and J by 1 base, with 4 bases between them. The CDR3 contains 13 residues. The germline gives CDR1 SGHRS, CDR2 YFSETQ.

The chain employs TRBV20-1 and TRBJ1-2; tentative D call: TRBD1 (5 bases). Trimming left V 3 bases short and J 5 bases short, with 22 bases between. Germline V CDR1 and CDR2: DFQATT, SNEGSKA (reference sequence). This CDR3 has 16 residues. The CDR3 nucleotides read TGCAGTGCTAGCGCCCGTACAGGCAATCTATTGTATGGCTACACCTTC. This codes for CSASARTGNLLYGYTF.

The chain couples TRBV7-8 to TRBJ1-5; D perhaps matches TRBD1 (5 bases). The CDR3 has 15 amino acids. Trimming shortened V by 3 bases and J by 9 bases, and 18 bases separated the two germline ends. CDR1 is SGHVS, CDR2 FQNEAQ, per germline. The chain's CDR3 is CASSFLPGAVGPQHF. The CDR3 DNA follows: TGTGCCAGCAGCTTTCTACCCGGGGCTGTGGGGCCCCAGCATTTT.

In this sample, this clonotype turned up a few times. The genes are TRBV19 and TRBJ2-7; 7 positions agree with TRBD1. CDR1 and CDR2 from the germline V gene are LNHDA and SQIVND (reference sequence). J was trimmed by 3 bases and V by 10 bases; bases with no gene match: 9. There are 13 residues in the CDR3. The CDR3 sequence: CATMGQNFYEQYF. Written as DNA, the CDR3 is TGTGCCACCATGGGACAGAACTTCTACGAGCAGTACTTC.

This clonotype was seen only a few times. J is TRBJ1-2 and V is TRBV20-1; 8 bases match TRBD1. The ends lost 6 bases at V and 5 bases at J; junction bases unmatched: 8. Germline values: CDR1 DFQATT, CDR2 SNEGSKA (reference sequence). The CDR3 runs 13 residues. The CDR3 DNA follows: TGCAGTGCCCTGGACAGGGTAGGGTATGGCTACACCTTC. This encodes CSALDRVGYGYTF.

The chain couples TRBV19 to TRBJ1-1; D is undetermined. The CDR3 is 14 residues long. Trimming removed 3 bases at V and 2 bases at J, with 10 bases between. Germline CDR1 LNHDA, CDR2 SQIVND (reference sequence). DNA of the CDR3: TGTGCCAGTAGTATGCCGGGTTTAAACACTGAAGCTTTCTTT. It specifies CASSMPGLNTEAFF.

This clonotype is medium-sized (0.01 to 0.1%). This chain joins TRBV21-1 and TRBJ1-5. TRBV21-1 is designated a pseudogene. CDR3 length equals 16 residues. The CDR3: CASSNGSGPAGQPQHF. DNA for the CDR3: TGTGCCAGCAGCAATGGTAGCGGACCAGCGGGTCAGCCCCAGCATTTT.

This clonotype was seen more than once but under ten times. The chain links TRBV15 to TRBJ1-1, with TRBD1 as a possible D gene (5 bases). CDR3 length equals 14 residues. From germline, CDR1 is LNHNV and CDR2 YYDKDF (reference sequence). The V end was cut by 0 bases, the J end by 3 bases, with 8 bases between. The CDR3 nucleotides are TGTGCCACCAGCAGAGACAGGGTAGACACTGAAGCTTTCTTT. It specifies CATSRDRVDTEAFF.

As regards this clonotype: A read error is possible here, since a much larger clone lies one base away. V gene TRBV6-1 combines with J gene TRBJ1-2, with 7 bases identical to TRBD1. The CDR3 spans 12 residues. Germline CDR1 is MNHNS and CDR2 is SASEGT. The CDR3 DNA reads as TGTGTCAGCGGGGACAGCCGATATGGCTACACCTTC. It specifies CVSGDSRYGYTF.

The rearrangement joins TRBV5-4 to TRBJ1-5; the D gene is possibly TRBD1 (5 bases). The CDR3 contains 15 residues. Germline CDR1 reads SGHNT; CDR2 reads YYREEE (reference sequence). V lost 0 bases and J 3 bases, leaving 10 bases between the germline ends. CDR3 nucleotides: TGTGCCAGCAGCTTGGACCAGGGTGCCAATCAGCCCCAGCATTTT. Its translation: CASSLDQGANQPQHF. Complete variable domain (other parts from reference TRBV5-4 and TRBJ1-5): ETGVTQSPTHLIKTRGQQVTLRCSSQSGHNTVSWYQQALGQGPQFIFQYYREEENGRGNFPPRFSGLQFPNYSSELNVNALELDDSALYLCASSLDQGANQPQHFGDGTRLSIL.

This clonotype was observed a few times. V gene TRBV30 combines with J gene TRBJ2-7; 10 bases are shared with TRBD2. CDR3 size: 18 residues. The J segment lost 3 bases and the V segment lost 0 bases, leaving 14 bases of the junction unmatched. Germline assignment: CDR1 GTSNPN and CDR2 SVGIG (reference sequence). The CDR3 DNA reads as TGTGCCTGGAGTGTACCCAGCGGGGGGGTGAAATCAATCTACGAGCAGTACTTC. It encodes CAWSVPSGGVKSIYEQYF.

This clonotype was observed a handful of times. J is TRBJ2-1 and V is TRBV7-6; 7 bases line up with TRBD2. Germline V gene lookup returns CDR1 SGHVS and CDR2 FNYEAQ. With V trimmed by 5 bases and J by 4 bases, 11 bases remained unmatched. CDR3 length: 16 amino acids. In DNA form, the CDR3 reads TGTGCCAGCAGCAAAAGGATGGGGGGGGTTTACAATGAGCAGTTCTTC. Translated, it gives CASSKRMGGVYNEQFF.

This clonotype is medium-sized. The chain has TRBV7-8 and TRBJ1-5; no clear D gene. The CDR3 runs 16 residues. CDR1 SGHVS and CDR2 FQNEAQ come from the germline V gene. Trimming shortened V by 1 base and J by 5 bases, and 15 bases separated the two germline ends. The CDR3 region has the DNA TGTGCCAGCAGCTTAGAACGAAGGGCAGGATATCAGCCCCAGCATTTT. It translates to CASSLERRAGYQPQHF.

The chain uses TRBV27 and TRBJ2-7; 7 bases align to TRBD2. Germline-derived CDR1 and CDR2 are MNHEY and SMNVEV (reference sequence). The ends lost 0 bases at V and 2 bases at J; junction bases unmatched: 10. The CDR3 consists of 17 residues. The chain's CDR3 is CASSLSFPRGVPYEQYF. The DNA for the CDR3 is TGTGCCAGCAGTTTATCGTTCCCACGGGGGGTTCCCTACGAGCAGTACTTC.

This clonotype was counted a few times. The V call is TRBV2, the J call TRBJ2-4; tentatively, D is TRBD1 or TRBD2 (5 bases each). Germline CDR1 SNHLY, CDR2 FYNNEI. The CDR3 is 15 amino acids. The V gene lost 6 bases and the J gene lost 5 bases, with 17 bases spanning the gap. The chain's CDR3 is CASRRDPPEENIQYF. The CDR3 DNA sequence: TGTGCCAGCAGGAGGGACCCTCCCGAGGAAAACATTCAGTACTTC. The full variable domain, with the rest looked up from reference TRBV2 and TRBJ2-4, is EPEVTQTPSHQVTQMGQEVILRCVPISNHLYFYWYRQILGQKVEFLVSFYNNEISEKSEIFDDQFSVERPDGSNFTLKIRSTKLEDSAMYFCASRRDPPEENIQYFGAGTRLSVL.

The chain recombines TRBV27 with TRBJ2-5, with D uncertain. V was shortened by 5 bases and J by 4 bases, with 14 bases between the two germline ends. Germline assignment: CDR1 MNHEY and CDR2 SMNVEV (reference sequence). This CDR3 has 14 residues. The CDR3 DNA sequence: TGTGCCAGCAGTCAACTGGGCAGCAGAGAGACCCAGTACTTC. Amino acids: CASSQLGSRETQYF.

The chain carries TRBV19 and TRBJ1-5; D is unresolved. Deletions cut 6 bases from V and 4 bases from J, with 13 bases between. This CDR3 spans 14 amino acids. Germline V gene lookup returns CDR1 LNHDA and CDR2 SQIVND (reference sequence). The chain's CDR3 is CASSRLVTNQPQHF. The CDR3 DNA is TGTGCCAGTAGCCGGTTGGTTACGAATCAGCCCCAGCATTTT. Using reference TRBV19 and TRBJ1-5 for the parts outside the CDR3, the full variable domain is DGGITQSPKYLFRKEGQNVTLSCEQNLNHDAMYWYRQDPGQGLRLIYYSQIVNDFQKGDIAEGYSVSREKKESFPLTVTSAQKNPTAFYLCASSRLVTNQPQHFGDGTRLSIL.

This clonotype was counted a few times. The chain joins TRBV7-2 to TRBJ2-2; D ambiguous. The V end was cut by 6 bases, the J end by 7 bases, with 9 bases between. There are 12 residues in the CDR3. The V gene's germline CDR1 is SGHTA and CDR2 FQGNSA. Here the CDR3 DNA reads TGTGCCAGCAGTCCGAGGAGCGGGGAGCTGTTTTTT. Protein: CASSPRSGELFF.

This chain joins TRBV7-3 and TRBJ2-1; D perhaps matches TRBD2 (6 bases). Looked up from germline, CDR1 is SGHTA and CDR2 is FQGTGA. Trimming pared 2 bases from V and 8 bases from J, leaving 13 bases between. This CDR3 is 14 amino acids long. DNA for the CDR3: TGTGCCAGCAGCTTAGCGACTAGTACAGATGAGCAGTTCTTC. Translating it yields CASSLATSTDEQFF.

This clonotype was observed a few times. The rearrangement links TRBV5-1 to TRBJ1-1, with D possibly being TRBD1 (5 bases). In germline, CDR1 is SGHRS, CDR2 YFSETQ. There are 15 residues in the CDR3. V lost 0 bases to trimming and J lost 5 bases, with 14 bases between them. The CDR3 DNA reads TGCGCCAGCAGCTTGGAATCGGGGGGAGGGACTGAAGCTTTCTTT. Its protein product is CASSLESGGGTEAFF.

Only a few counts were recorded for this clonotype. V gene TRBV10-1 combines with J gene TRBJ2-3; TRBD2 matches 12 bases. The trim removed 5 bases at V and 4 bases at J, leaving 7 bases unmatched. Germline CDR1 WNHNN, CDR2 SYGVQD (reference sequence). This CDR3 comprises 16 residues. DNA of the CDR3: TGCGCCAGCAGTCGAACGACTAGCGGGGGAGCAGATACGCAGTATTTT. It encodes CASSRTTSGGADTQYF.

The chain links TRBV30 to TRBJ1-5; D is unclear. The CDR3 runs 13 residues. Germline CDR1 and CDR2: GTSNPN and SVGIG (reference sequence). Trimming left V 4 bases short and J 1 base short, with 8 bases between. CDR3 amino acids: CAWNGRSNQPQHF. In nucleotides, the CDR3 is TGTGCCTGGAACGGGAGAAGCAATCAGCCCCAGCATTTT.

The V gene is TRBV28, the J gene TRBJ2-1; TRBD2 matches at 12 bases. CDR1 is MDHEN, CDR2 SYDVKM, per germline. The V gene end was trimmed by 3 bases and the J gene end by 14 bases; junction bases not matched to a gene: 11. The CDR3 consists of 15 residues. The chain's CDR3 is CASSFPGLAGALEFF. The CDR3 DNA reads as TGTGCCAGCAGTTTCCCGGGACTAGCGGGTGCGTTGGAGTTCTTC.

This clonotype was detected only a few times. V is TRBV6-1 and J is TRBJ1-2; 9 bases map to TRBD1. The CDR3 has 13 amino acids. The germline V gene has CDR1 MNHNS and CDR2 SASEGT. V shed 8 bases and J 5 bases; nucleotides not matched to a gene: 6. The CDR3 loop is CASSQGAGYGYTF. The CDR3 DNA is TGTGCCAGCTCACAGGGGGCAGGATATGGCTACACCTTC.

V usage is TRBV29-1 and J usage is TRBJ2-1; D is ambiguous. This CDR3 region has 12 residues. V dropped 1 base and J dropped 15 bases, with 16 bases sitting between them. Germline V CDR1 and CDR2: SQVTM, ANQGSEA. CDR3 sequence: CSVEGSPAKRFF. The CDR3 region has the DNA TGCAGCGTTGAAGGTTCACCGGCTAAACGGTTCTTC.

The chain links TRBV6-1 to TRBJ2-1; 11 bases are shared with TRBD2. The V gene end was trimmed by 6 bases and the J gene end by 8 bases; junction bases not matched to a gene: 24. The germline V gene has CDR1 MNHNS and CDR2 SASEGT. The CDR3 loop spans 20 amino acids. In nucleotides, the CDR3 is TGTGCCAGCAGAGAACATTCGGGAGATTGGTTAGCGGGGGGGAGGGATGAGCAGTTCTTC. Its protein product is CASREHSGDWLAGGRDEQFF.

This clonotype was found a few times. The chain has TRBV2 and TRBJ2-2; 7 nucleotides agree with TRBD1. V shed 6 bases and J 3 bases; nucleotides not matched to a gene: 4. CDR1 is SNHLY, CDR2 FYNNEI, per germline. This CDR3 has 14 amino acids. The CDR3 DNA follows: TGTGCCAGCAGGATTACAGGGGACACCGGGGAGCTGTTTTTT. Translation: CASRITGDTGELFF.